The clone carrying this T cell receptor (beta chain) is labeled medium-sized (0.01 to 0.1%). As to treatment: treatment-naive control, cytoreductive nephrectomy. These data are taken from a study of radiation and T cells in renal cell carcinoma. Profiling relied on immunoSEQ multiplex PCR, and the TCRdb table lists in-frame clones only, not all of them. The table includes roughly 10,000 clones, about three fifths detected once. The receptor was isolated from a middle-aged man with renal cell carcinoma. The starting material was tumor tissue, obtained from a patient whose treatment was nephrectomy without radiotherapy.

DNA of the CDR3: TGTGCCAGCTCACGACTCGGAGGGGAAAACAATGAGCAGTTCTTC. Translated, it gives CASSRLGGENNEQFF. The chain joins TRBV18 to TRBJ2-1; TRBD2 might be the D (6 bases). Trimming cost V 4 bases and J 5 bases, with 15 bases left between them. The CDR3 sequence is 15 residues long. Germline V gene lookup returns CDR1 KGHSH and CDR2 LQKENI.